Sequencing of this TCR beta chain was carried out in a study of cytomegalovirus exposure and HLA in healthy donors. Notes on the study in general: Sequencing artifact likely explains a cluster of highly shared sequence variants.

In the PCR, 60 Vbeta and 13 Jbeta primers were used. Some clones are missing from TCRdb's copy, which holds only in-frame ones; the method was immunoSEQ multiplex PCR. The profile shows approximately 160,000 clones, over 80% of them singletons. CDR1 MDHEN and CDR2 SYDVKM come from the germline V gene. The CDR3 totals 16 residues. Trimming cost V 4 bases and J 0 bases, with 14 bases left between them. With respect to this clone: No antigen is known for it.

The chain combines TRBV28 with TRBJ2-3; D might be TRBD2 (5 bases). The sequence derives from a girl aged 10-17 years in good health and CMV-seropositive. The sequenced sample was PBMCs. DNA of the CDR3: TGTGCCAGCAGTTCGAACGGGGTTCCTAGCACAGATACGCAGTATTTT. Its translation is CASSSNGVPSTDTQYF.